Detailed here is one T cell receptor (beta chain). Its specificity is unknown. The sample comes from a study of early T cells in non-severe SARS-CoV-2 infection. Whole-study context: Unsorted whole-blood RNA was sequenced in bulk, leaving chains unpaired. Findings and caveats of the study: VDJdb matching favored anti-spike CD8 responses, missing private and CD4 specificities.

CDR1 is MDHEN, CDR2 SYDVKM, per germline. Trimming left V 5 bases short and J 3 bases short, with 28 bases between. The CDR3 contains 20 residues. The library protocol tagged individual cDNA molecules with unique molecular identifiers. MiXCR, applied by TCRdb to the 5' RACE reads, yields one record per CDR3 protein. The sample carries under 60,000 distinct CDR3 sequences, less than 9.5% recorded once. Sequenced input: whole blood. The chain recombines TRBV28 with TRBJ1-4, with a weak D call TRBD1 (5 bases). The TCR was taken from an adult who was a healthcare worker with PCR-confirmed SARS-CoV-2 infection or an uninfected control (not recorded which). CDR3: CASSTPFRGLTTTANEKLFF. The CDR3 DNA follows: TGTGCCAGCAGTACCCCTTTTCGGGGTTTGACAACGACAGCTAATGAAAAACTGTTTTTT.